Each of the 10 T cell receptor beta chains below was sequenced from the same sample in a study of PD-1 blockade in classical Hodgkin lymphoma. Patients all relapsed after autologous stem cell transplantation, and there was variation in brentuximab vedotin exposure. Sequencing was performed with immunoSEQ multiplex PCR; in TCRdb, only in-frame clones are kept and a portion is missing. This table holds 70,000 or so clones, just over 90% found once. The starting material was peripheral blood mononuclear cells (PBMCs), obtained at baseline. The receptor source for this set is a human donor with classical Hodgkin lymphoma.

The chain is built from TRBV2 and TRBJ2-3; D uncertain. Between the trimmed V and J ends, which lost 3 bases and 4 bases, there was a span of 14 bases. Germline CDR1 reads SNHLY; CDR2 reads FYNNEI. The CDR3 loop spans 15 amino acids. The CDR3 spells CASSEPARRPDTQYF. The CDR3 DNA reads TGTGCCAGCAGTGAGCCAGCCCGCCGCCCAGATACGCAGTATTTT. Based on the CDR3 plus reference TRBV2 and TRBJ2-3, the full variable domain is EPEVTQTPSHQVTQMGQEVILRCVPISNHLYFYWYRQILGQKVEFLVSFYNNEISEKSEIFDDQFSVERPDGSNFTLKIRSTKLEDSAMYFCASSEPARRPDTQYFGPGTRLTVL.

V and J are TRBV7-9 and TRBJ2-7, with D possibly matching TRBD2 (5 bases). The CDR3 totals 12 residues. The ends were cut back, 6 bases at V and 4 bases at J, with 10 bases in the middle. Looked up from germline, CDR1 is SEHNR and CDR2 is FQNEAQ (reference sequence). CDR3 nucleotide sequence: TGTGCCAGCAGGGGGTCGGGGTACGAGCAGTACTTC. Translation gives CASRGSGYEQYF.

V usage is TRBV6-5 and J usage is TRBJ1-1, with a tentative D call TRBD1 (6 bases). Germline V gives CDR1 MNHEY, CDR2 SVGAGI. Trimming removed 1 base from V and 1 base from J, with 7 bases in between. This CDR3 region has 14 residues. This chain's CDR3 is CASSYWGQNTEAFF. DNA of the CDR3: TGTGCCAGCAGTTACTGGGGGCAGAACACTGAAGCTTTCTTT.

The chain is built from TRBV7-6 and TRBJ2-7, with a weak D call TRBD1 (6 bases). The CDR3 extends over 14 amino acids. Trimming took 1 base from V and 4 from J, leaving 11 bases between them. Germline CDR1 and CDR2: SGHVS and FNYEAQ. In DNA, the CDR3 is TGTGCCAGCAGCTTAGGGACAGAAGATTACGAGCAGTACTTC. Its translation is CASSLGTEDYEQYF.

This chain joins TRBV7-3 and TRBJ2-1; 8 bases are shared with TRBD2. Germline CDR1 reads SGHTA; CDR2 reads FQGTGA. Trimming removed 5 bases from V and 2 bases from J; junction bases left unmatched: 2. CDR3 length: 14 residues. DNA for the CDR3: TGTGCCAGCAGCCCGGGAGGGGCCTACAATGAGCAGTTCTTC. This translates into CASSPGGAYNEQFF.

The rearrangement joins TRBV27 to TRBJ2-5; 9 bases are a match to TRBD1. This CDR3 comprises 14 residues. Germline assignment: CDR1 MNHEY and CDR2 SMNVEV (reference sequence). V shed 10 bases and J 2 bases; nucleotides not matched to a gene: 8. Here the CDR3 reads CATNRGQGQETQYF. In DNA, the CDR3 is TGTGCCACCAACCGGGGACAGGGTCAAGAGACCCAGTACTTC.

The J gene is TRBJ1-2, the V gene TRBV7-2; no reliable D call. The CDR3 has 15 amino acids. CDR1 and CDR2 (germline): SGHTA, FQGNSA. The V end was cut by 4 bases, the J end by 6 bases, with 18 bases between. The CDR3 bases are TGTGCCAGCAGCTCAACGCCCACAGTTTTGGATGGCTACACCTTC. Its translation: CASSSTPTVLDGYTF.

The CDR3 here is CAHSPSGANVLTF. CDR3 bases: TGCGCCCACTCTCCCTCTGGGGCCAACGTCCTGACTTTC. V gene TRBV4-1 combines with J gene TRBJ2-6; unclear D gene. Germline V gene data show CDR1 as MGHRA and CDR2 as YSYEKL. V gave up 11 bases and J gave up 0 bases, with 8 bases separating them. The CDR3 is made up of 13 amino acids.

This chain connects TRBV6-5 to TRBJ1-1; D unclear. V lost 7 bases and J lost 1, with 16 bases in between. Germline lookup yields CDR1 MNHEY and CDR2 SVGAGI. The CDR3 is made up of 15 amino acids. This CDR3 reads CASIPRARGNTEAFF. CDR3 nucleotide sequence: TGTGCCAGCATCCCCCGAGCCCGAGGGAACACTGAAGCTTTCTTT.

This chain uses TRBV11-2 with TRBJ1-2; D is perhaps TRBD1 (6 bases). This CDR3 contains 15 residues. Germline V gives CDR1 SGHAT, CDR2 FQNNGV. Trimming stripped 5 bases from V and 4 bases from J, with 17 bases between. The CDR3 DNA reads TGTGCCAGCAGCCGTTCCTCGACAGGTTTCTATGGCTACACCTTC. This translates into CASSRSSTGFYGYTF.